Each of the 23 T cell receptor beta chains below was sequenced from the same sample in a study of PD-L1 blockade in urothelial cancer. The repertoire was sequenced with immunoSEQ multiplex PCR; TCRdb's copy has only in-frame clones and lacks some. The sample contains 32,000 or so clones, approximately 80% of which appear only once. Time point in this sample: pretreatment peripheral blood. Sequences were derived from PBMCs, sampled around atezolizumab (anti-PD-L1) treatment. Every receptor here comes from a man aged 60 to 69 with urothelial cancer.

The chain employs TRBV16 and TRBJ2-2, with TRBD1 identical over 8 bases. Germline V gene lookup returns CDR1 KGHSY and CDR2 FQNENV. Trimming removed 0 bases from V and 6 bases from J; junction bases left unmatched: 9. This CDR3 comprises 17 residues. CDR3 sequence (DNA): TGTGCCAGCAGCCAATCGCGGACAGGGATTATCTCCGGGGAGCTGTTTTTT. It codes for CASSQSRTGIISGELFF.

The chain couples TRBV5-4 to TRBJ2-1, with 13 bases that match TRBD2. Germline CDR1 and CDR2: SGHNT and YYREEE (reference sequence). With V trimmed by 4 bases and J by 8 bases, 9 bases remained unmatched. This CDR3 is 16 amino acids long. CDR3 bases: TGTGCCAGCAGCCGAAGACTAGCGGGAGGCGGCGATGAGCAGTTCTTC. Residues: CASSRRLAGGGDEQFF.

The J gene is TRBJ1-5, the V gene TRBV6-5, with TRBD1 as a possible D gene (5 bases). The germline V and J ends were trimmed by 8 bases and 1 base, with 12 bases remaining between them. This CDR3 region has 14 residues. Germline V gives CDR1 MNHEY, CDR2 SVGAGI. CDR3 loop: CASRSQGSNQPQHF. CDR3 DNA: TGTGCCAGCCGCTCCCAGGGAAGCAATCAGCCCCAGCATTTT.

This sequence joins TRBV6-5 and TRBJ2-4; 8 bases match TRBD1. Per the germline V gene, CDR1 is MNHEY and CDR2 is SVGAGI. The CDR3 sequence is 15 residues long. The V segment lost 2 bases and the J segment 6 bases; nucleotides outside the gene matches: 6. The CDR3 sequence: CASSYTGGGGNIQYF. DNA of the CDR3: TGTGCCAGCAGTTACACAGGGGGAGGAGGAAACATTCAGTACTTC.

V is TRBV6-5 and J is TRBJ2-1, with TRBD2 identical over 7 bases. The CDR3 runs 14 residues. V lost 7 bases to trimming and J lost 0 bases; unmatched junction nucleotides: 3. The V gene's germline CDR1 is MNHEY and CDR2 SVGAGI. The DNA of the CDR3 is TGTGCCAGCACCCTAGCGGCCTCCTACAATGAGCAGTTCTTC. Amino acid sequence: CASTLAASYNEQFF.

This rearrangement joins TRBV28 to TRBJ1-6; no definite D call. This CDR3 comprises 15 residues. V was clipped by 3 bases and J by 10 bases, with 16 bases between them. In germline, CDR1 is MDHEN, CDR2 SYDVKM. The CDR3 sequence is CASSFYPNRESPLHF. Written as DNA, the CDR3 is TGTGCCAGCAGTTTCTACCCTAACCGGGAATCACCCCTCCACTTT.

The chain has TRBV5-8 and TRBJ2-7, with 11 bases lining up with TRBD2. This CDR3 is built from 15 residues. Trimming at V came to 1 base and at J to 5 bases, leaving 5 bases not matched to a gene. The germline V gene has CDR1 SGHTS and CDR2 YDEGEE. CDR3 coding DNA: TGTGCCAGCAGCTTGCTGGGGACTAGCGGAGACGAGCAGTACTTC. It encodes CASSLLGTSGDEQYF.

This sequence joins TRBV5-8 and TRBJ1-4, with 10 bases fitting TRBD1. Germline loops: CDR1 SGHTS, CDR2 YDEGEE. J lost 7 bases, V lost 6 bases, and 6 bases had no gene match. The CDR3 spans 14 residues. The CDR3 nucleotides are TGTGCCAGCACCCTCCGGGACAGGGGTGAAAAACTGTTTTTT. It codes for CASTLRDRGEKLFF.

This clone was counted only a few times. V and J are TRBV6-6 and TRBJ1-2; 7 bases map to TRBD1. This CDR3 comprises 11 residues. J was trimmed by 7 bases and V by 10 bases; bases with no gene match: 6. Germline CDR1 MNHNY, CDR2 SVGAGI (reference sequence). CDR3 nucleotides: TGTGCCATAGGACAGGTTGGTGGCTACACCTTC. Encoded protein: CAIGQVGGYTF.

Relative to its sample, this clone is medium-sized. The V gene is TRBV6-1, the J gene TRBJ1-5; D unclear. V was clipped by 5 bases and J by 15 bases, with 14 bases between them. The CDR3 runs 11 residues. Per the germline V gene, CDR1 is MNHNS and CDR2 is SASEGT. CDR3 sequence: CASSIGDGRHF. The CDR3 nucleotides read TGTGCCAGCAGTATCGGAGACGGTCGGCATTTT.

J is TRBJ2-7 and V is TRBV19, with 10 nucleotides matching TRBD1. The trim removed 3 bases at V and 6 bases at J, leaving 5 bases unmatched. The CDR3 has 14 residues. Germline V CDR1 and CDR2: LNHDA, SQIVND (reference sequence). Written as DNA, the CDR3 is TGTGCCAGTAGTATCGGACAGGGGGTCCGCGAGCAGTACTTC. It specifies CASSIGQGVREQYF.

This clone was observed a few times. The chain joins TRBV7-2 to TRBJ1-2, with D unresolved. The V end was cut by 5 bases, the J end by 4 bases, with 11 bases between. CDR1 SGHTA and CDR2 FQGNSA come from the germline V gene. The CDR3 length is 13 residues. This CDR3 is CASSPTMAYGYTF. The CDR3 nucleotides are TGTGCCAGCAGCCCCACAATGGCCTATGGCTACACCTTC.

The gene calls are TRBV5-3 and TRBJ1-2; D possibly corresponds to TRBD1 (5 bases). TRBV5-3 is an open reading frame whose function is uncertain. CDR3 length: 13 amino acids. V gave up 6 bases and J gave up 7 bases, with 16 bases separating them. CDR3 sequence (DNA): TGTGCCAGAACCCGGGGGGAACAGCCTGGCTACACCTTC. Protein: CARTRGEQPGYTF.

The CDR3 spells CAISGGGGGYNEQFF. The CDR3 bases are TGTGCCATCAGTGGTGGGGGAGGGGGCTACAATGAGCAGTTCTTC. The chain combines TRBV10-3 with TRBJ2-1; tentatively, D is TRBD2 (7 bases). Trimming pared 4 bases from V and 3 bases from J, leaving 13 bases between. This CDR3 comprises 15 residues. Germline V gives CDR1 ENHRY, CDR2 SYGVKD.

The V gene is TRBV7-9, the J gene TRBJ1-5; D is perhaps TRBD1 (6 bases). From germline, CDR1 is SEHNR and CDR2 FQNEAQ (reference sequence). The CDR3 has 12 residues. With 5 bases removed from V and 7 bases from J, the gap between germline ends came to 9 bases. CDR3 amino acids: CASSLRGQPQHF. DNA for the CDR3: TGTGCCAGCAGCCTCAGGGGACAGCCCCAGCATTTT.

The chain links TRBV9 to TRBJ1-4, with TRBD1 identical over 9 bases. The V segment lost 2 bases and the J segment 5 bases; nucleotides outside the gene matches: 4. Germline V lookup: CDR1 SGDLS, CDR2 YYNGEE. The CDR3 is 15 amino acids. In DNA, the CDR3 is TGTGCCAGCAGCGTCTGGACAGGGGTAAATGAAAAACTGTTTTTT. Amino acids: CASSVWTGVNEKLFF.

The rearrangement uses TRBV27 and TRBJ2-4, with 7 nucleotides matching TRBD1. Germline values: CDR1 MNHEY, CDR2 SMNVEV (reference sequence). Trimming cost V 6 bases and J 7 bases; bases outside gene matches: 9. This CDR3 region has 14 residues. In DNA form, the CDR3 reads TGTGCCAGCAGCCCACAGGGGATTTTGAACATTCAGTACTTC. Its protein product is CASSPQGILNIQYF.

The chain is built from TRBV4-1 and TRBJ2-7; 8 bases match TRBD2. The CDR3 loop spans 17 amino acids. Trimming took 0 bases from V and 2 from J; bases not matched to a gene: 9. Per the germline V gene, CDR1 is MGHRA and CDR2 is YSYEKL. This chain's CDR3 is CASSQDPVLAVPYEQYF. The CDR3 DNA reads as TGCGCCAGCAGCCAAGATCCCGTACTAGCGGTTCCCTACGAGCAGTACTTC.

The chain combines TRBV7-2 with TRBJ2-5, with 8 bases aligning to TRBD2. V dropped 5 bases and J dropped 4; count of bases not matched to a gene: 0. The CDR3 is 12 amino acids. Germline V gene data show CDR1 as SGHTA and CDR2 as FQGNSA. The CDR3 nucleotides are TGTGCCAGCAGCCGGGAGGGAGAGACCCAGTACTTC. This sequence encodes CASSREGETQYF. The variable domain in full, with the rest retrieved from reference TRBV7-2 and TRBJ2-5, is GAGVSQSPSNKVTEKGKDVELRCDPISGHTALYWYRQSLGQGLEFLIYFQGNSAPDKSGLPSDRFSAERTGGSVSTLTIQRTQQEDSAVYLCASSREGETQYFGPGTRLLVL.

Note on this clone: One end of the junction does not line up with germline, which may come from a read error. The rearrangement uses TRBV7-8 and TRBJ2-1; 8 bases align to TRBD2. CDR1 and CDR2 from the germline V gene are SGHVS and FQNEAQ. The CDR3 spans 15 residues. The CDR3 sequence: CTSSFAAGVYNEQFF. DNA of the CDR3: TGTACCAGCAGCTTTGCAGCGGGAGTCTACAATGAGCAGTTCTTC.

The chain uses TRBV7-9 and TRBJ1-3; TRBD1 agrees at 7 bases. This CDR3 contains 14 residues. V lost 7 bases, J lost 4 bases, and 7 bases stayed unmatched. Germline loops: CDR1 SEHNR, CDR2 FQNEAQ (reference sequence). The CDR3 DNA reads as TGTGCCAGCATCGCTGGACAGGACGGAAACACCATATATTTT. It is translated as CASIAGQDGNTIYF.

The gene calls are TRBV5-1 and TRBJ1-1; D is perhaps TRBD1 (6 bases). In germline, CDR1 is SGHRS, CDR2 YFSETQ. V lost 5 bases and J lost 4, with 15 bases in between. The CDR3 runs to 14 residues. The CDR3 loop reads CASSFTQGGTEAFF. CDR3 nucleotides: TGCGCCAGCAGTTTTACCCAAGGGGGCACTGAAGCTTTCTTT.

The chain is built from TRBV7-6 and TRBJ2-2, with D tentatively TRBD2 (5 bases). Between the trimmed V and J ends, which lost 1 base and 2 bases, there was a span of 11 bases. The CDR3 is made up of 16 amino acids. Per germline, CDR1 SGHVS and CDR2 FNYEAQ. CDR3 DNA sequence: TGTGCCAGCAGCTTAGGAGCGGCTAGCAACACCGGGGAGCTGTTTTTT. It yields the protein CASSLGAASNTGELFF.